Listed here are 13 T cell receptor beta chains from one sample, sequenced in a study of graft-versus-host responses after intestinal transplantation (dated by TCRdb to the early 2020s). Libraries came from the immunoSEQ multiplex PCR assay. TCRdb mirrors the immuneACCESS table, restricted to in-frame sequences. Some clones are absent from its copies; in checked studies, under half trace to an unresolved V gene, and the reason for the others is unknown. This sample has fewer than 30,000 clones in its table, and about 92% of those were observed once. Roughly 0.72% of the sample lies in the top ten. The sample was PBMCs, taken 66 days after intestinal transplant. The receptors were sampled from a human patient who received an intestinal transplant, so some T cells may come from the graft donor.

This clone was seen just once. The chain couples TRBV30 to TRBJ1-4, with no clear D. The ends were cut back, 0 bases at V and 8 bases at J, with 13 bases in the middle. Germline V gives CDR1 GTSNPN, CDR2 SVGIG (reference sequence). The CDR3 runs to 14 residues. For the CDR3, the DNA is TGTGCCTGGAGTGTTCAAGGGTCGAACGAAAAACTGTTTTTT. Translated: CAWSVQGSNEKLFF.

This chain links TRBV4-1 with TRBJ1-1, with D maybe TRBD1 (5 bases). V was cut by 0 bases and J by 2 bases, with 10 bases left in between. Germline V gene sequence: CDR1 MGHRA, CDR2 YSYEKL. The CDR3 length is 15 residues. The CDR3 here is CASSQEFGGNTEAFF. CDR3 nucleotides: TGCGCCAGCAGCCAAGAATTTGGGGGTAACACTGAAGCTTTCTTT.

The chain has TRBV11-2 and TRBJ2-3, with 7 bases matching TRBD2. The length of the CDR3 is 14 residues. Germline V gene sequence: CDR1 SGHAT, CDR2 FQNNGV. After removal of 3 bases from V and 6 bases from J, the junction contained 6 bases not matched to a gene. In nucleotides, the CDR3 is TGTGCCAGCAGCTTTGCGGCGGGAGAGGATACGCAGTATTTT. This sequence encodes CASSFAAGEDTQYF.

The rearrangement joins TRBV5-4 to TRBJ1-6; D not certain. Germline V gene sequence: CDR1 SGHNT, CDR2 YYREEE (reference sequence). The CDR3 is 13 amino acids. V shed 3 bases and J shed 7 bases, with 8 bases lying between them. The CDR3 protein is CASSSGQNSPLHF. CDR3 DNA: TGTGCCAGCAGCTCCGGGCAGAATTCACCCCTCCACTTT.

The CDR3 coding sequence is TGTGCCTGGAGCGAGGGACTAGCGGTCGAGCAGTACTTC. Translation: CAWSEGLAVEQYF. V and J are TRBV30 and TRBJ2-7; 11 positions match TRBD2. The germline CDR1 and CDR2 sequences are GTSNPN and SVGIG (reference sequence). The CDR3 is made up of 13 amino acids. The trim removed 3 bases at V and 6 bases at J, leaving 4 bases unmatched.

In regard to this clone: One end of the junction fails to match germline, which may point to a read error. The chain carries TRBV2 and TRBJ2-1; 7 bases line up with TRBD2. Germline V CDR1 and CDR2: SNHLY, FYNNEI. The CDR3 has 14 residues. The CDR3 protein is CASSWTRSFNEQFF. DNA of the CDR3: TGTGCCAGCAGTTGGACTAGGTCCTTCAATGAGCAGTTCTTC. The entire variable domain, with the rest obtained from reference TRBV2 and TRBJ2-1, is as follows: EPEVTQTPSHQVTQMGQEVILRCVPISNHLYFYWYRQILGQKVEFLVSFYNNEISEKSEIFDDQFSVERPDGSNFTLKIRSTKLEDSAMYFCASSWTRSFNEQFFGPGTRLTVL.

This rearrangement joins TRBV19 to TRBJ2-5; D tentatively fits TRBD1 or TRBD2 (6 bases each). From germline, CDR1 is LNHDA and CDR2 SQIVND (reference sequence). V lost 1 base and J lost 2, with 8 bases in between. The CDR3 loop spans 14 amino acids. The CDR3 protein is CASSIAGAQETQYF. CDR3 coding DNA: TGTGCCAGTAGTATAGCGGGGGCACAAGAGACCCAGTACTTC.

This rearrangement joins TRBV27 to TRBJ1-5, with D unclear. This CDR3 spans 12 amino acids. Trimming cost V 2 bases and J 6 bases, with 5 bases left between them. CDR1 MNHEY and CDR2 SMNVEV come from the germline V gene (reference sequence). The CDR3 DNA reads TGTGCCAGCAGTTTACCAGGTCAGCCCCAGCATTTT. Protein: CASSLPGQPQHF.

V usage is TRBV10-3 and J usage is TRBJ2-7, with D perhaps being TRBD1 or TRBD2 (6 bases each). There are 15 residues in the CDR3. CDR1 is ENHRY and CDR2 is SYGVKD in the germline V gene. Between the trimmed V and J ends, which lost 10 bases and 2 bases, there was a span of 21 bases. The CDR3 nucleotides are TGTGCCACCTCGAACAGGGATGGGGGGCCCTACGAGCAGTACTTC. Translation: CATSNRDGGPYEQYF.

Points on this clone: One end of the junction fails to match germline, which may point to a read error. The J gene is TRBJ1-6, the V gene TRBV6-5; the D gene is possibly TRBD1 (5 bases). This CDR3 contains 15 residues. The germline V gene has CDR1 MNHEY and CDR2 SVGAGI. CDR3 sequence (DNA): TGTGCCAGCAGGTCGAGGGGCCTCTATAATCCACCCCTCCACTTT. This codes for CASRSRGLYNPPLHF.

The chain uses TRBV7-9 and TRBJ1-5; the D is unclear. The CDR3 is made up of 15 amino acids. Trimming removed 3 bases at V and 1 base at J, with 10 bases between. In germline, CDR1 is SEHNR, CDR2 FQNEAQ (reference sequence). As DNA, the CDR3 is TGTGCCAGCAGCTTGGAAGGGTCGAGCAATCAGCCCCAGCATTTT. Translated: CASSLEGSSNQPQHF.

This chain links TRBV2 with TRBJ2-2, with TRBD2 identical over 8 bases. V gave up 4 bases and J gave up 4 bases; unmatched junction bases: 11. This CDR3 contains 17 residues. The germline V gene encodes CDR1 SNHLY and CDR2 FYNNEI. The CDR3 loop reads CASSVTRAGGFTGELFF. The CDR3 nucleotides read TGTGCCAGCAGTGTCACAAGGGCGGGAGGATTCACCGGGGAGCTGTTTTTT.

This clone was observed once. The V call is TRBV19, the J call TRBJ1-1; D is possibly TRBD1 (5 bases). V was cut by 10 bases and J by 1 base, with 16 bases left in between. Germline assignment: CDR1 LNHDA and CDR2 SQIVND (reference sequence). The CDR3 consists of 14 residues. This CDR3 reads CATCNGQSNTEAFF. CDR3 coding DNA: TGTGCCACCTGTAACGGACAATCGAACACTGAAGCTTTCTTT.